A selection of T cell receptor beta chains follows, all from one sample in a study of cytomegalovirus exposure and HLA in healthy donors. Profiling relied on immunoSEQ multiplex PCR, and the TCRdb table lists in-frame clones only, not all of them. The repertoire holds some 150,000 clones, with roughly 85% as singletons. Material for sequencing was PBMCs. The origin of the receptors is a man in his forties or fifties in good health and CMV-seronegative. Both conserved end residues are part of each CDR3. D genes are given only for firm matches. For some rows the clone size is stated as once, few or many, or as a class when expanded; others skip it.

j_call d_call v_call clone_size cdr3_nt cdr3_aa
TRBJ2-7 TRBD2 TRBV4-3 . TGCGCCAGCAAAAATCCGGGACTAGCGTCCCACGAGCAGTACTTC CASKNPGLASHEQYF
TRBJ2-7 . TRBV7-2 . TGTGCCAGCAGCTTAGACGGGGTGAGCTCCTACGAGCAGTACTTC CASSLDGVSSYEQYF
TRBJ2-7 TRBD1 TRBV11-2 few TGTGCCAGCAGCTTAGAGGCAGGGGGCTCCTACGAGCAGTACTTC CASSLEAGGSYEQYF
TRBJ2-1 TRBD2 TRBV6-5 . TGTGCCAGCAGTTACCGGCTAGCGGGAACTAATGAGCAGTTCTTC CASSYRLAGTNEQFF
TRBJ2-1 TRBD2 TRBV30 . TGTGCCTGGAGGCCGCGGACTAGCGGGTACAATGAGCAGTTCTTC CAWRPRTSGYNEQFF
TRBJ2-2 . TRBV19 . TGTGCCAGTAGTACAGGAGGTGGCACGAACACCGGGGAGCTGTTTTTT CASSTGGGTNTGELFF
TRBJ2-7 . TRBV6-5 few TGTGCCAGCGGTGGGAGTGGGGTCCACGAGCAGTACTTC CASGGSGVHEQYF
TRBJ2-3 TRBD1 TRBV19 once TGTGCCAGTAATATCCGGGACAGCCAGGATACGCAGTATTTT CASNIRDSQDTQYF
TRBJ1-6 TRBD1 TRBV6-1 . TGTGCCAGCTGTGGGACAGCAGTACAATATAATTCACCCCTCCACTTT CASCGTAVQYNSPLHF
TRBJ2-7 TRBD2 TRBV5-1 . TGCGCCAGCAGCTTGGCCGGGACTAGCGGGTTCTACGAGCAGTACTTC CASSLAGTSGFYEQYF
TRBJ2-7 . TRBV5-6 . TGTGCCAGCAGCTTGGTAGGGGGGGCGCGAGCTTCCGAGCAGTACTTC CASSLVGGARASEQYF
TRBJ2-7 . TRBV21-1 . TGTGCCAGCAGCCCCGGGGGGGGACAGGGGGCGCGGGAGCAGTACTTC CASSPGGGQGAREQYF
TRBJ2-7 TRBD2 TRBV29-1 . TGCAGCGTGGACGGGACTAGCGGGAGTCACGAGCAGTACTTC CSVDGTSGSHEQYF
TRBJ2-2 . TRBV9 . TGTGCCAGCAGCCCCGCCCTGACTAGTGTGGACGCCGGGGAGCTGTTTTTT CASSPALTSVDAGELFF
TRBJ2-7 TRBD2 TRBV9 . TGTGCCAGCAGCCAAGAGACAGGACTAGCGGGACCCGAGCAGTACTTC CASSQETGLAGPEQYF
TRBJ1-2 TRBD1 TRBV7-9 . TGTTCCAGCAGCTTGGGGACAGGGGAGTTCGGCTACACCTTC CSSSLGTGEFGYTF